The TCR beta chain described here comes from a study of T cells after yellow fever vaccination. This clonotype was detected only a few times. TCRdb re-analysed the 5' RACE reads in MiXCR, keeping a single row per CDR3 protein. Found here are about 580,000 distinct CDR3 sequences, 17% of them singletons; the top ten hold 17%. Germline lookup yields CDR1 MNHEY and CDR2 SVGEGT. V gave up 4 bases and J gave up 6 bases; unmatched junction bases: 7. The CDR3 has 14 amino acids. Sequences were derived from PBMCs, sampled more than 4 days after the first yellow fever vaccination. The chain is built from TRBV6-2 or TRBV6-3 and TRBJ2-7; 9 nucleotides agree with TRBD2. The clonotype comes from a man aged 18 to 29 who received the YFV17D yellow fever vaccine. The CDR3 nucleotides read TGTGCCAGCAGTTGGCAGGGACTAGCACCCGAGCAGTACTTC. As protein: CASSWQGLAPEQYF.